The 19 T cell receptor beta chains reported below all come from one sample, sequenced in a study of blood T cells in healthy people across ages. Combining a sample-barcoded 5' primer with a J-beta primer mix, a second PCR ran for 7 to 11 cycles. TCRdb reprocessed the 5' RACE reads with MiXCR, giving one entry per CDR3 protein. Of 710,000 or so distinct CDR3 sequences in the sample, approximately 31% were seen once. Sequenced sample: blood. Source of these receptors: a woman older than 75 in good health.

The chain carries TRBV20-1 and TRBJ2-7; 11 positions match TRBD2. V lost 5 bases and J lost 0; bases outside the gene matches: 6. The CDR3 contains 15 residues. Looked up from germline, CDR1 is DFQATT and CDR2 is SNEGSKA (reference sequence). CDR3 in DNA: TGCAGTGCTCTTAGCGGGAGGGCCCTCTCCTACGAGCAGTACTTC. Translation gives CSALSGRALSYEQYF.

A few counts support this clonotype. This chain links TRBV4-1 with TRBJ2-2; 9 bases are shared with TRBD1. Germline V gene data show CDR1 as MGHRA and CDR2 as YSYEKL. Unmatched junction bases numbered 3, after V lost 8 bases and J lost 2 bases. This CDR3 comprises 14 residues. The CDR3 nucleotides read TGCGCCAGCGGACAGGGGATAAACACCGGGGAGCTGTTTTTT. Encoded protein: CASGQGINTGELFF.

This clonotype showed up many times. The chain is built from TRBV11-2 and TRBJ2-1; D not resolved. Trimming left V 5 bases short and J 3 bases short, with 14 bases between. The CDR3 loop spans 15 amino acids. CDR1 is SGHAT and CDR2 is FQNNGV in the germline V gene. As DNA, the CDR3 is TGTGCCAGCAGCCCTTCGTGGCGAATCTACAATGAGCAGTTCTTC. Its protein product is CASSPSWRIYNEQFF.

This clonotype showed up just once. The CDR3: CASSFDTGMNTEAFF. The CDR3 bases are TGTGCCAGCAGTTTTGATACAGGAATGAACACTGAAGCTTTCTTT. V is TRBV12-3 or TRBV12-4 and J is TRBJ1-1; TRBD1 might be the D (5 bases). Trimming stripped 3 bases from V and 0 bases from J, with 11 bases between. The CDR3 has 15 residues.

This clonotype was seen a few times. A much larger clone lies one base from this, so it may be a read error. The chain uses TRBV20-1 and TRBJ2-5; perhaps TRBD2 as D (5 bases). Per the germline V gene, CDR1 is DFQATT and CDR2 is SNEGSKA (reference sequence). Deletions cut 5 bases from V and 1 base from J, with 5 bases between. This CDR3 has 11 amino acids. CDR3 amino acids: CSAEGQETQYF. The CDR3 region has the DNA TGCAGTGCTGAGGGCCAAGAGACCCAGTACTTC.

The table lists this clonotype with a few counts. The rearrangement uses TRBV2 and TRBJ2-3; D might be TRBD1 or TRBD2, each matching 5 bases. Germline values: CDR1 SNHLY, CDR2 FYNNEI. Trimming took off 4 bases at V and 8 bases at J, with 7 bases between the two ends. The CDR3 is made up of 11 amino acids. DNA of the CDR3: TGTGCCAGCAGTGGGGGGAGTACGCAGTATTTT. Translating gives CASSGGSTQYF. The whole variable domain, remainder taken from reference TRBV2 and TRBJ2-3, is EPEVTQTPSHQVTQMGQEVILRCVPISNHLYFYWYRQILGQKVEFLVSFYNNEISEKSEIFDDQFSVERPDGSNFTLKIRSTKLEDSAMYFCASSGGSTQYFGPGTRLTVL.

This clonotype showed up many times. This chain uses TRBV7-2 with TRBJ2-5; D may be TRBD1 or TRBD2 (5 bases each). V was clipped by 6 bases and J by 3 bases, with 17 bases between them. This CDR3 spans 15 amino acids. Looked up from germline, CDR1 is SGHTA and CDR2 is FQGNSA. CDR3 nucleotide sequence: TGTGCCAGCAGAGCGCCCGGGACCTTAAAAGAGACCCAGTACTTC. Its translation is CASRAPGTLKETQYF.

Points on this clonotype: This may arise from a read error, as a much more abundant clone is one base away. The rearrangement joins TRBV20-1 to TRBJ2-1, with TRBD1 identical over 8 bases. There are 12 residues in the CDR3. Germline V gene sequence: CDR1 DFQATT, CDR2 SNEGSKA (reference sequence). The CDR3 DNA is TGCAGGGCTAACAGGGGGTACAATGAGCAGTTCTTC. This sequence encodes CRANRGYNEQFF.

This clonotype was recorded at least ten times. This chain joins TRBV6-6 and TRBJ2-7; D is ambiguous. This CDR3 spans 14 amino acids. V was cut by 7 bases and J by 0 bases, with 13 bases left in between. Germline V lookup: CDR1 MNHNY, CDR2 SVGAGI (reference sequence). The CDR3 loop is CASTPDRSSYEQYF. Written as DNA, the CDR3 is TGTGCCAGCACCCCGGACCGTAGCTCCTACGAGCAGTACTTC.

This sequence joins TRBV12-3 or TRBV12-4 and TRBJ2-1; TRBD2 might be the D (7 bases). The CDR3 has 16 amino acids. V was trimmed by 4 bases and J by 7 bases, leaving 20 bases between them. DNA of the CDR3: TGTGCCAGCAGTTCCTACCGGGGGGCAGGGTCGAATGAGCAGTTCTTC. Translated: CASSSYRGAGSNEQFF.

This clonotype was seen repeatedly, ten times or more. The CDR3 is CSAWGGSYQETQYF. The DNA for the CDR3 is TGCAGTGCCTGGGGGGGCTCGTACCAAGAGACCCAGTACTTC. The chain couples TRBV20-1 to TRBJ2-5; TRBD2 is a possible D gene (7 bases). CDR3 length: 14 residues. Looked up from germline, CDR1 is DFQATT and CDR2 is SNEGSKA (reference sequence). Between the trimmed V and J ends, which lost 6 bases and 0 bases, there was a span of 14 bases.

With respect to this clonotype: A much bigger clone sits one base away, suggesting this may be a read error. The rearrangement joins TRBV5-1 to TRBJ2-1; D remains unclear. Germline lookup yields CDR1 SGHRS and CDR2 YFSETQ. This CDR3 contains 13 residues. This CDR3 reads CSSSLQLNNEQFF. In DNA, the CDR3 is TGCTCCAGCAGCTTGCAGTTAAACAATGAGCAGTTCTTC.

The chain couples TRBV20-1 to TRBJ1-2; possible D gene TRBD1, 5 bases. The CDR3 runs 15 residues. The ends were cut back, 0 bases at V and 5 bases at J, with 16 bases in the middle. Germline V CDR1 and CDR2: DFQATT, SNEGSKA (reference sequence). The CDR3 loop reads CSARDFTGRMYGYTF. CDR3 in DNA: TGCAGTGCTAGAGATTTCACAGGAAGAATGTATGGCTACACCTTC.

Points on this clonotype: Being one base from a much bigger clone, this may be a read error. The chain links TRBV20-1 to TRBJ2-7, with D perhaps assigned TRBD1 or TRBD2 (6 bases each). Germline V lookup: CDR1 DFQATT, CDR2 SNEGSKA (reference sequence). The CDR3 has 14 amino acids. V was clipped by 1 base and J by 3 bases, with 13 bases between them. CDR3 loop: CSARGNRGRYEQYF. The CDR3 bases are TGCAGTGCTAGAGGGAATCGGGGGCGCTACGAGCAGTACTTC.

The chain is built from TRBV4-1 and TRBJ1-1; D is undetermined. The CDR3 sequence is 17 residues long. V shed 0 bases and J shed 1 base, with 15 bases lying between them. The germline CDR1 and CDR2 sequences are MGHRA and YSYEKL. The CDR3 DNA is TGCGCCAGCAGCCAAGATCTTAGGGTCAGCAGGAACACTGAAGCTTTCTTT. Translating it yields CASSQDLRVSRNTEAFF.

This clonotype was seen at least ten times. The J gene is TRBJ2-3, the V gene TRBV29-1; possible D gene TRBD1, 5 bases. CDR3 length equals 16 residues. CDR1 and CDR2 from the germline V gene are SQVTM and ANQGSEA. Trimming took off 1 base at V and 3 bases at J, with 17 bases between the two ends. The CDR3 DNA sequence: TGCAGCGTTGAAGGTTCAGGCAGGGTGGGGACAGATACGCAGTATTTT. Translation: CSVEGSGRVGTDTQYF.

This clonotype has a count of ten or more. The chain couples TRBV3-1 to TRBJ1-5; the D gene is possibly TRBD1 (5 bases). Germline CDR1 reads LGHDT; CDR2 reads YNNKEL (reference sequence). CDR3 length equals 13 residues. V gave up 6 bases and J gave up 8 bases, with 14 bases separating them. CDR3 in amino acids: CASSQNRGEPQHF. As DNA, the CDR3 is TGTGCCAGCAGTCAAAACCGGGGCGAGCCCCAGCATTTT.

The chain recombines TRBV6-5 with TRBJ1-1; 7 nucleotides agree with TRBD1. Germline V CDR1 and CDR2: MNHEY, SVGAGI. CDR3 length: 13 amino acids. The V gene end was trimmed by 7 bases and the J gene end by 9 bases; junction bases not matched to a gene: 11. CDR3: CASIVSGQEKAFF. The CDR3 nucleotides read TGTGCCAGCATCGTAAGCGGACAGGAGAAAGCTTTCTTT.

This clonotype occurred many times. This rearrangement joins TRBV7-9 to TRBJ1-5; 7 positions agree with TRBD1. CDR1 SEHNR and CDR2 FQNEAQ come from the germline V gene (reference sequence). This CDR3 has 18 residues. The ends lost 1 base at V and 2 bases at J; junction bases unmatched: 11. CDR3 nucleotides: TGTGCCAGCAGCTTAGACTTTTCAGCAGGACAGGGCAATCAGCCCCAGCATTTT. It translates to CASSLDFSAGQGNQPQHF.